This T cell receptor beta chain came from a study of blood T cell repertoires in COVID-19. This CDR3 spans 18 amino acids. J lost 5 bases, V lost 3 bases, and 7 bases had no gene match. Germline CDR1 SGHTA, CDR2 FQGTGA. As processed by the authors: Estimates of nucleated cell counts were drawn from the amplification of reference gene primers. Sequencing used immunoSEQ multiplex PCR; TCRdb keeps in-frame clones, though not all of them. The V and J calls and clone size come from that table; D and trimming were worked out from the DNA. The sample consists of under 300,000 clones, around 89% of them appearing once.

The TCR was taken from a woman in her forties or fifties who had recovered from COVID-19. The V call is TRBV7-3, the J call TRBJ2-2; 15 bases are a match to TRBD2. The sample comprised PBMCs or T cells enriched from blood (not recorded which). This chain's CDR3 is CASSFAGLAGGYTGELFF. The CDR3 nucleotides read TGTGCCAGCAGCTTCGCGGGACTAGCGGGAGGTTATACCGGGGAGCTGTTTTTT.